This T cell receptor (beta chain) was sequenced during a study of T cell repertoires in cytomegalovirus infection. Study-level results: CMV-specific HLA-C-restricted TCR beta clonotypes dominated the ex vivo response.

TCRdb reprocessed the reads via MiXCR and lists one record per CDR3 protein. The sample holds some 230,000 distinct CDR3 sequences; approximately 22% are singletons and the top ten take around a sixth. Comments on this clonotype: Its specificity is not known.

Germline values: CDR1 SEHNR, CDR2 FQNEAQ (reference sequence). Trimming pared 5 bases from V and 1 base from J, leaving 14 bases between. The CDR3 sequence is 15 residues long. This rearrangement joins TRBV7-9 to TRBJ1-1; D remains ambiguous. What was sequenced was CD8+ T cells from PBMCs. The receptor was isolated from a human donor in good health (CMV status not recorded). Some clones in this sample may be carry-over from other donors' samples. The CDR3 DNA sequence: TGTGCCAGCAGCCCCCCGGATCTGTGGAACACTGAAGCTTTCTTT. Its protein product is CASSPPDLWNTEAFF.